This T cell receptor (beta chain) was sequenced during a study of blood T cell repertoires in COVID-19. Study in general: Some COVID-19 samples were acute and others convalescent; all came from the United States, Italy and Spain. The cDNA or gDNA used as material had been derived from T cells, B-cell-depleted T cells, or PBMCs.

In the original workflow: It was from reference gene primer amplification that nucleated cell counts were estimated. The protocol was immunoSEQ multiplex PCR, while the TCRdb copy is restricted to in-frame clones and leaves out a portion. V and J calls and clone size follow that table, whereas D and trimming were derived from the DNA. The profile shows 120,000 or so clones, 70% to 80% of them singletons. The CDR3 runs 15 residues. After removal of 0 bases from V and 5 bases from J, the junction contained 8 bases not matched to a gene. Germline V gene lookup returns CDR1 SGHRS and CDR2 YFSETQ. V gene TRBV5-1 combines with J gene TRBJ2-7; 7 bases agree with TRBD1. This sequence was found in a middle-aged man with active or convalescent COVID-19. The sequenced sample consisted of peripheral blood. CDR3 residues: CASSLVQGFANEQYF. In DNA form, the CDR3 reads TGCGCCAGCAGCTTGGTACAGGGGTTTGCGAACGAGCAGTACTTC.